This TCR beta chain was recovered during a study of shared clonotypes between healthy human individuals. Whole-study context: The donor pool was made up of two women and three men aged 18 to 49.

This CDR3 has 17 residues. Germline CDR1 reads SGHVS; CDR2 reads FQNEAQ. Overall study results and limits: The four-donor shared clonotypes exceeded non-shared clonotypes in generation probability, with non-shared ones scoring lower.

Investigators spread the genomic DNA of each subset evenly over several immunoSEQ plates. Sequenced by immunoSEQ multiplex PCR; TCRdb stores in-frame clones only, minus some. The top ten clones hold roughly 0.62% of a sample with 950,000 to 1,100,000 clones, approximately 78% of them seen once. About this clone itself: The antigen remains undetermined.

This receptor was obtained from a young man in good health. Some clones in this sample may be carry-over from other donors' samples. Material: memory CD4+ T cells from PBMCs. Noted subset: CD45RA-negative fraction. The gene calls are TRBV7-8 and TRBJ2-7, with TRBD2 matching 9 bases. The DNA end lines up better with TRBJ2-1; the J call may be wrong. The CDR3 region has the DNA TGTGCCAGCAGCCTAAGGGGGGCGGGAGGGCCTAAAAGTGAGCAGTTCTTC. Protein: CASSLRGAGGPKSEQFF.